This T cell receptor (beta chain) was identified in a study of cytomegalovirus exposure and HLA in healthy donors. Across the whole study: A preliminary data release comprised 80 million to 95 million unique TCRs obtained from HLA-typed donors.

60 Vbeta and 13 Jbeta primers were used in PCR. Method: immunoSEQ multiplex PCR; TCRdb's copy keeps in-frame clones and lacks some. This sample has about 93,000 clones, with approximately 81% found just once. General observations from the study: Across HLA loci, a later analysis found differing TCR association rates, with DRB1 most and HLA-C fewest. TCR beta V- and J-gene trimming, according to a later analysis, was linked to a missense DCLRE1C variant.

Trimming took 4 bases from V and 9 from J; bases not matched to a gene: 8. From germline, CDR1 is ENHRY and CDR2 SYGVKD. The CDR3 totals 16 residues. As to this clone: Antigen: not known.

The TCR was taken from a woman between 35 and 50 years old in good health and CMV-seronegative. Sequences were obtained from PBMCs. This chain uses TRBV10-3 with TRBJ2-1; 14 nucleotides line up with TRBD2. For the CDR3, the DNA is TGTGCCATCAGTGCGCGCACCGGACTAGCGGGAGGTGAGCAGTTCTTC. It translates to CAISARTGLAGGEQFF.